Below, 14 T cell receptor beta chains from the same sample are listed, as sequenced in a study of regulatory T cells in long-lasting Graves disease listed by TCRdb under 2021. This specimen's time point label, interpreted: newly diagnosed GD, antithyroid drugs for less than 3 months. RNA was extracted from PBMCs in TRIzol for both TCR sequencing and RNA sequencing. The library was obtained by multiplex PCR. Sequenced on an Illumina HiSeq 4000. To build TCR beta libraries, CDR3 regions were amplified by Arm-PCR using iRepertoire HTBI primers. The public reads were run again by TCRdb, first through fastp at Q25 and then through MiXCR, and only productive beta chains were kept. CDR3 protein sequences are deduplicated, and each keeps its most common genes and DNA. The sample data list about 330,000 distinct CDR3 sequences, and around 15% of these were observed just once. The ten top clones hold 20% to 25% of the sample.

The sample also formed part of further work on T cells in Graves' hyperthyroidism and ophthalmopathy.

The input for sequencing was peripheral blood mononuclear cells (PBMCs), taken at new diagnosis, from a patient treated with antithyroid drugs. The origin of the receptors is a woman younger than 35 with Graves disease. Donor details come from another sample of the same person, matched by shared clones.

There are a few counts of this clonotype. The chain has TRBV3-1 and TRBJ1-1; the D is unclear. This CDR3 is built from 14 residues. V gave up 7 bases and J gave up 7 bases, with 19 bases separating them. Germline V gene lookup returns CDR1 LGHDT and CDR2 YNNKEL (reference sequence). CDR3: CASTPLRARGEAFF. The CDR3 nucleotides are TGTGCCAGCACCCCGTTAAGGGCTCGGGGTGAAGCTTTCTTT.

This clonotype has just a few counts. The CDR3 DNA follows: TGTGCCAGCAGCGTAGAACCCCAGGTAGGGAGCTCCTACAATGAGCAGTTCTTC. Its translation is CASSVEPQVGSSYNEQFF. The chain uses TRBV9 and TRBJ2-1; tentatively, D is TRBD2 (5 bases). CDR3 length: 18 residues. Trimming took 0 bases from V and 0 from J, leaving 16 bases between them. Per germline, CDR1 SGDLS and CDR2 YYNGEE. Together with reference TRBV9 and TRBJ2-1, the CDR3 gives the full variable domain: DSGVTQTPKHLITATGQRVTLRCSPRSGDLSVYWYQQSLDQGLQFLIQYYNGEERAKGNILERFSAQQFPDLHSELNLSSLELGDSALYFCASSVEPQVGSSYNEQFFGPGTRLTVL.

On this clonotype itself: A much bigger clone sits one base away, suggesting this may be a read error. CDR3 in amino acids: CASSSSGRAPNEQYF. CDR3 sequence (DNA): TGTGCCAGCAGCTCGAGCGGGAGGGCCCCCAACGAGCAGTACTTC. The J gene is TRBJ2-7, the V gene TRBV11-2, with 10 bases identical to TRBD2. The CDR3 contains 15 residues. Germline V gene data show CDR1 as SGHAT and CDR2 as FQNNGV. V gave up 4 bases and J gave up 5 bases; unmatched junction bases: 8.

This clonotype was observed many times. The gene calls are TRBV28 and TRBJ2-1, with a possible D match to TRBD2 (5 bases). The CDR3 totals 14 residues. V gave up 6 bases and J gave up 2 bases, with 11 bases separating them. Germline CDR1 MDHEN, CDR2 SYDVKM. The CDR3 region is CASSRTGAYNEQFF. CDR3 in DNA: TGTGCCAGCAGCCGTACCGGGGCCTACAATGAGCAGTTCTTC.

The chain recombines TRBV4-1 with TRBJ1-1; D is perhaps TRBD1 (6 bases). Germline assignment: CDR1 MGHRA and CDR2 YSYEKL. With 2 bases removed from V and 3 bases from J, the gap between germline ends came to 10 bases. CDR3 length: 14 residues. CDR3 loop: CASSQPQGYTEAFF. CDR3 DNA sequence: TGCGCCAGCAGCCAACCACAGGGATACACTGAAGCTTTCTTT.

This clonotype was seen at least ten times. The chain recombines TRBV5-1 with TRBJ2-1; D unclear. Germline CDR1 reads SGHRS; CDR2 reads YFSETQ. This CDR3 comprises 12 residues. The V and J ends lost 3 bases and 8 bases respectively, with 9 bases between them. The CDR3: CASSSSWDEQFF. The CDR3 DNA reads as TGCGCCAGCAGCTCTTCGTGGGATGAGCAGTTCTTC.

This clonotype was detected a few times. The chain links TRBV4-2 to TRBJ2-1; D is possibly TRBD2 (6 bases). The CDR3 length is 15 residues. Germline V gene sequence: CDR1 LGHNA, CDR2 YNFKEQ. V was cut by 8 bases and J by 9 bases, with 23 bases left in between. Here the CDR3 DNA reads TGTGCCAGCGTGGAGACTAGTGCCTCGGGCGGTGAGCAGTTCTTC. It yields the protein CASVETSASGGEQFF.

The chain combines TRBV20-1 with TRBJ1-2; D gene ambiguous. Germline CDR1 and CDR2: DFQATT and SNEGSKA (reference sequence). The CDR3 consists of 13 residues. Trimming cost V 5 bases and J 2 bases, with 12 bases left between them. This chain's CDR3 is CSALNGTNYGYTF. Written as DNA, the CDR3 is TGCAGTGCTTTAAACGGTACAAACTATGGCTACACCTTC.

This clonotype was counted only a few times. The V gene is TRBV27, the J gene TRBJ2-1; TRBD1 matches at 7 bases. CDR3 size: 15 residues. The germline V gene encodes CDR1 MNHEY and CDR2 SMNVEV (reference sequence). J lost 8 bases, V lost 7 bases, and 14 bases had no gene match. The CDR3 sequence is CASTRRPGGFYEQFF. The CDR3, as DNA: TGTGCCAGCACCCGCAGGCCAGGGGGATTTTATGAGCAGTTCTTC.

V and J are TRBV30 and TRBJ2-5; 10 nucleotides align to TRBD1. The CDR3 loop spans 15 amino acids. The J segment lost 5 bases and the V segment lost 2 bases, leaving 8 bases of the junction unmatched. Germline V gene lookup returns CDR1 GTSNPN and CDR2 SVGIG (reference sequence). The CDR3 loop reads CAWSSGQGVRETQYF. CDR3 DNA sequence: TGTGCCTGGAGTTCCGGACAGGGGGTGCGTGAGACCCAGTACTTC.

Only a few counts were recorded for this clonotype. This may come from a read error, since a much larger clone is one base off. The chain joins TRBV7-9 to TRBJ2-1; 7 nucleotides agree with TRBD1. The J call may be mistaken, given a closer DNA end match to TRBJ2-5. This CDR3 has 14 amino acids. Germline V gene sequence: CDR1 SEHNR, CDR2 FQNEAQ (reference sequence). This CDR3 reads CAGSSTGAQETQYF. CDR3 sequence (DNA): TGTGCCGGCAGCTCAACAGGGGCCCAAGAGACCCAGTACTTC.

This clonotype was seen at least ten times. The V call is TRBV29-1, the J call TRBJ1-1; D is perhaps TRBD1 (5 bases). The CDR3 consists of 13 residues. Germline CDR1 SQVTM, CDR2 ANQGSEA. Trimming cost V 6 bases and J 1 base, with 12 bases left between them. This CDR3 reads CSVRYQGNTEAFF. The CDR3 nucleotides are TGCAGCGTCCGCTACCAGGGGAACACTGAAGCTTTCTTT.

Ten or more counts support this clonotype. This sequence joins TRBV6-2 or TRBV6-3 and TRBJ2-1; D could derive from TRBD1 or TRBD2 (6 bases each). CDR3 length: 17 residues. Germline CDR1 reads MNHEY; CDR2 reads SVGEGT. V gave up 8 bases and J gave up 1 base, with 21 bases separating them. In DNA form, the CDR3 reads TGTGCCAGCGTGGGTCTATCCCGGAGGGGGTCCTACAATGAGCAGTTCTTC. Protein: CASVGLSRRGSYNEQFF.

As for this clonotype: Since a much larger clone is just one base distant, this may be a read error. This chain uses TRBV2 with TRBJ2-5; TRBD1 agrees at 7 bases. There are 13 residues in the CDR3. The germline gives CDR1 SNHLY, CDR2 FYNNEI. For the CDR3, the DNA is TGTGTCAGCCTCGGGGACAGCCAAGAGACCCAGTACTTC. Its protein is CVSLGDSQETQYF.